This entry lists 26 T cell receptor beta chains sequenced from one sample in a study of chemoradiotherapy in HPV16-positive cancers. Sequencing used immunoSEQ multiplex PCR; TCRdb keeps in-frame clones, though not all of them. Of about 3,300 clones listed, 71% were seen once; the top ten hold approximately 14%. The sample was gathered from a patient who underwent chemoradiotherapy. The receptor source for this set is a human donor with HPV-associated anogenital cancer.

The chain is built from TRBV30 and TRBJ2-2; 10 bases fit TRBD2. The CDR3 covers 16 residues. The V and J ends lost 4 bases and 1 base, in that order; junction bases with no gene match: 6. Germline V gene sequence: CDR1 GTSNPN, CDR2 SVGIG (reference sequence). DNA for the CDR3: TGTGCCTGGAACCGCCGGACTAGCGGGAACACCGGGGAGCTGTTTTTT. Translated: CAWNRRTSGNTGELFF.

The J gene is TRBJ2-5, the V gene TRBV7-9; 8 bases agree with TRBD2. The CDR3 loop spans 16 amino acids. Germline trimming cut 4 bases from V and 1 base from J; bases unmatched to any gene: 8. Germline-derived CDR1 and CDR2 are SEHNR and FQNEAQ (reference sequence). CDR3 loop: CASSSLFSGVQETQYF. In DNA form, the CDR3 reads TGTGCCAGCAGCTCGTTGTTTAGCGGGGTCCAAGAGACCCAGTACTTC. Based on the CDR3 plus reference TRBV7-9 and TRBJ2-5, the full variable domain is DTGVSQNPRHKITKRGQNVTFRCDPISEHNRLYWYRQTLGQGPEFLTYFQNEAQLEKSRLLSDRFSAERPKGSFSTLEIQRTEQGDSAMYLCASSSLFSGVQETQYFGPGTRLLVL.

The chain is built from TRBV19 and TRBJ2-1, with D perhaps matching TRBD1 (6 bases). With 4 bases removed from V and 4 bases from J, the gap between germline ends came to 8 bases. The CDR3 runs 13 residues. The germline CDR1 and CDR2 sequences are LNHDA and SQIVND (reference sequence). In DNA, the CDR3 is TGTGCCAGTAGTACAGACAGGTACAATGAGCAGTTCTTC. This sequence encodes CASSTDRYNEQFF.

The chain joins TRBV19 to TRBJ2-2; 9 bases line up with TRBD1. J lost 6 bases, V lost 4 bases, and 3 bases had no gene match. The CDR3 sequence is 14 residues long. Germline loops: CDR1 LNHDA, CDR2 SQIVND (reference sequence). CDR3 protein: CASSRDRVSGELFF. The CDR3 DNA is TGTGCCAGTAGTAGGGACAGGGTCTCCGGGGAGCTGTTTTTT. The variable domain in full, with the rest retrieved from reference TRBV19 and TRBJ2-2, is DGGITQSPKYLFRKEGQNVTLSCEQNLNHDAMYWYRQDPGQGLRLIYYSQIVNDFQKGDIAEGYSVSREKKESFPLTVTSAQKNPTAFYLCASSRDRVSGELFFGEGSRLTVL.

This clone was seen a few times. J is TRBJ2-7 and V is TRBV5-4; 7 bases line up with TRBD2. V shed 3 bases and J 1 base; nucleotides not matched to a gene: 1. Germline V gene lookup returns CDR1 SGHNT and CDR2 YYREEE (reference sequence). This CDR3 is built from 13 residues. CDR3 region: CASSWEGSYEQYF. CDR3 bases: TGTGCCAGCAGCTGGGAGGGTTCCTACGAGCAGTACTTC.

This clone was observed a handful of times. The rearrangement links TRBV6-1 to TRBJ1-5; D unresolved. The germline CDR1 and CDR2 sequences are MNHNS and SASEGT. The CDR3 sequence is 12 residues long. V was pared by 6 bases and J by 9 bases, with 12 bases between. CDR3 in amino acids: CASRGLQGPQHF. In DNA form, the CDR3 reads TGTGCCAGCAGGGGATTGCAAGGGCCCCAGCATTTT.

The gene calls are TRBV2 and TRBJ2-5; no firm D call. V gave up 6 bases and J gave up 1 base, with 9 bases separating them. Germline V gene sequence: CDR1 SNHLY, CDR2 FYNNEI. This CDR3 region has 13 residues. CDR3 in DNA: TGTGCCAGCAGACCCACCCTCCAAGAGACCCAGTACTTC. This sequence encodes CASRPTLQETQYF.

The J gene is TRBJ2-2, the V gene TRBV7-2, with TRBD2 matching 9 bases. CDR1 is SGHTA and CDR2 is FQGNSA in the germline V gene. J gave up 7 bases and V 1 base, and 10 bases lay outside the gene matches. The CDR3 consists of 17 residues. CDR3 bases: TGTGCCAGCAGCTTAGTGAGGCTAGCGGGGTCGAGCGGGGAGCTGTTTTTT. This gives the protein CASSLVRLAGSSGELFF.

The sample holds one count of this clone. This chain uses TRBV5-6 with TRBJ1-2; D possibly corresponds to TRBD1 (5 bases). Germline V gene sequence: CDR1 SGHDT, CDR2 YYEEEE. There are 14 residues in the CDR3. V lost 2 bases and J 6 bases, leaving 14 bases between the germline ends. The CDR3 DNA is TGTGCCAGCAGCTTCGGGACGGGAACCGATGGCTACACCTTC. This gives the protein CASSFGTGTDGYTF.

This rearrangement joins TRBV27 to TRBJ1-5, with D perhaps matching TRBD1 (6 bases). CDR3 size: 16 residues. Germline-derived CDR1 and CDR2 are MNHEY and SMNVEV (reference sequence). V dropped 5 bases and J dropped 6 bases, with 20 bases sitting between them. CDR3 sequence (DNA): TGTGCCAGCAGTCCCATGAGTCGAACAGGGACTCAGCCCCAGCATTTT. Its protein is CASSPMSRTGTQPQHF.

This sequence joins TRBV19 and TRBJ2-3, with TRBD2 as a possible D gene (5 bases). The CDR3 has 13 amino acids. With 11 bases removed from V and 2 bases from J, the gap between germline ends came to 14 bases. Germline V gene sequence: CDR1 LNHDA, CDR2 SQIVND (reference sequence). The CDR3 DNA reads as TGTGCCGTCAACGCCGGACTCACAGATACGCAGTATTTT. Its protein product is CAVNAGLTDTQYF.

The CDR3 region has the DNA TGTGCCAGCAGCCCGCGGGGATATGAGCAGTTCTTC. Protein sequence: CASSPRGYEQFF. The chain couples TRBV11-1 to TRBJ2-1, with D tentatively TRBD2 (6 bases). CDR1 SGHAT and CDR2 FQDESV come from the germline V gene (reference sequence). With 5 bases removed from V and 8 bases from J, the gap between germline ends came to 10 bases. The CDR3 has 12 amino acids.

The rearrangement joins TRBV2 to TRBJ1-1; possibly TRBD1 for D (5 bases). Deletions cut 5 bases from V and 1 base from J, with 11 bases between. Per the germline V gene, CDR1 is SNHLY and CDR2 is FYNNEI. The CDR3 runs 14 residues. The CDR3 sequence is CASSTGPGNTEAFF. DNA of the CDR3: TGTGCCAGCAGTACAGGACCAGGGAACACTGAAGCTTTCTTT. The whole variable domain, filled in from reference TRBV2 and TRBJ1-1, reads EPEVTQTPSHQVTQMGQEVILRCVPISNHLYFYWYRQILGQKVEFLVSFYNNEISEKSEIFDDQFSVERPDGSNFTLKIRSTKLEDSAMYFCASSTGPGNTEAFFGQGTRLTVV.

The chain is built from TRBV27 and TRBJ1-1; weak D call: TRBD1 (6 bases). The V end was cut by 5 bases, the J end by 3 bases, with 10 bases between. Germline CDR1 MNHEY, CDR2 SMNVEV (reference sequence). The CDR3 totals 13 residues. The CDR3 protein is CASSIYRDTEAFF. CDR3 bases: TGTGCCAGCAGTATTTACAGGGACACTGAAGCTTTCTTT.

The chain links TRBV6-6 to TRBJ1-5; D remains unclear. With 7 bases removed from V and 1 base from J, the gap between germline ends came to 5 bases. The CDR3 runs to 12 residues. Germline V CDR1 and CDR2: MNHNY, SVGAGI (reference sequence). For the CDR3, the DNA is TGTGCCAGCACTCAGAGCAATCAGCCCCAGCATTTT. This sequence encodes CASTQSNQPQHF.

This clone has more than one count but fewer than ten. The V call is TRBV6-6, the J call TRBJ1-2; tentatively, D is TRBD1 (5 bases). Germline V CDR1 and CDR2: MNHNY, SVGAGI (reference sequence). The CDR3 sequence is 14 residues long. Trimming shortened V by 4 bases and J by 8 bases, and 17 bases separated the two germline ends. The CDR3 DNA is TGTGCCAGCAGTTCTCGAGACAGTTCTCCGGGCTACACCTTC. It codes for CASSSRDSSPGYTF.

DNA for the CDR3: TGCGCCAGCAGCCAAGAAATCGATGCGGCTGGAAACACCATATATTTT. It encodes CASSQEIDAAGNTIYF. This chain connects TRBV4-3 to TRBJ1-3; D gene unclear. The CDR3 loop spans 16 amino acids. The V gene lost 0 bases and the J gene lost 2 bases, with 11 bases spanning the gap. Per the germline V gene, CDR1 is LGHNA and CDR2 is YSLEER.

This clone was seen a single time. The chain joins TRBV19 to TRBJ1-2; a weak D match, TRBD1 (5 bases). V was trimmed by 3 bases and J by 4 bases, leaving 12 bases between them. Germline CDR1 and CDR2: LNHDA and SQIVND (reference sequence). CDR3 length equals 14 residues. CDR3 coding DNA: TGTGCCAGTAGTATCGGCCAAGGGGTCTATGGCTACACCTTC. Translation gives CASSIGQGVYGYTF.

The chain couples TRBV19 to TRBJ1-2; D is undetermined. The CDR3 is 13 amino acids. Germline CDR1 reads LNHDA; CDR2 reads SQIVND (reference sequence). V lost 3 bases, J lost 4 bases, and 9 bases lay in between. As DNA, the CDR3 is TGTGCCAGTAGTATCGGGGAGGGCTATGGCTACACCTTC. Its translation: CASSIGEGYGYTF.

This chain connects TRBV5-1 to TRBJ1-1, with TRBD1 identical over 11 bases. The CDR3 consists of 14 residues. V lost 3 bases to trimming and J lost 4 bases; unmatched junction nucleotides: 2. Germline V gives CDR1 SGHRS, CDR2 YFSETQ. The CDR3 protein is CASSWDRGITEAFF. The CDR3 region has the DNA TGCGCCAGCAGCTGGGACAGGGGGATCACTGAAGCTTTCTTT.

The rearrangement joins TRBV11-3 to TRBJ2-1, with 11 bases lining up with TRBD2. Germline V gene sequence: CDR1 SGHNT, CDR2 YENEEA. The CDR3 has 17 residues. Trimming at V came to 1 base and at J to 2 bases, leaving 4 bases not matched to a gene. The CDR3 region has the DNA TGTGCCAGCAGCTTAGGGCTAGCGGGGGGCCCCTACAATGAGCAGTTCTTC. Its protein product is CASSLGLAGGPYNEQFF. Together with reference TRBV11-3 and TRBJ2-1, the CDR3 gives the full variable domain: EAGVVQSPRYKIIEKKQPVAFWCNPISGHNTLYWYLQNLGQGPELLIRYENEEAVDDSQLPKDRFSAERLKGVDSTLKIQPAELGDSAVYLCASSLGLAGGPYNEQFFGPGTRLTVL.

V is TRBV7-9 and J is TRBJ2-7; D call uncertain. Germline V gene sequence: CDR1 SEHNR, CDR2 FQNEAQ (reference sequence). The CDR3 runs to 16 residues. The V end lost 1 base, the J end lost 1 base, and 14 bases lay between the germline ends. The CDR3: CASSLGWADSSYEQYF. CDR3 nucleotides: TGTGCCAGCAGCTTAGGGTGGGCCGACTCGTCCTACGAGCAGTACTTC.

This clone was counted only a few times. The rearrangement joins TRBV6-1 to TRBJ2-7; no clear D gene. In germline, CDR1 is MNHNS, CDR2 SASEGT. This CDR3 is built from 15 residues. V dropped 0 bases and J dropped 2 bases, with 11 bases sitting between them. The CDR3 is CASSEATRGTYEQYF. The CDR3, as DNA: TGTGCCAGCAGTGAAGCGACCAGAGGAACCTACGAGCAGTACTTC.

The rearrangement joins TRBV5-1 to TRBJ1-1, with D hard to call. CDR1 is SGHRS, CDR2 YFSETQ, per germline. V was clipped by 7 bases and J by 2 bases, with 12 bases between them. This CDR3 comprises 13 residues. The CDR3 spells CASGRGVNTEAFF. CDR3 DNA sequence: TGCGCCAGCGGGCGGGGTGTCAACACTGAAGCTTTCTTT.

This clone was found a few times. The chain carries TRBV10-3 and TRBJ2-3; weak D call: TRBD2 (6 bases). V lost 5 bases, J lost 3 bases, and 12 bases lay in between. This CDR3 contains 14 residues. Germline V gene sequence: CDR1 ENHRY, CDR2 SYGVKD. The chain's CDR3 is CAISQSEGTDTQYF. The DNA for the CDR3 is TGTGCCATCAGTCAATCGGAGGGTACAGATACGCAGTATTTT.

This clone was observed a handful of times. The rearrangement links TRBV27 to TRBJ2-1; D remains unclear. CDR3 length: 13 amino acids. Germline CDR1 and CDR2: MNHEY and SMNVEV (reference sequence). V lost 3 bases and J lost 3, with 6 bases in between. For the CDR3, the DNA is TGTGCCAGCAGTTTTTACGGCTACAATGAGCAGTTCTTC. Its translation is CASSFYGYNEQFF.